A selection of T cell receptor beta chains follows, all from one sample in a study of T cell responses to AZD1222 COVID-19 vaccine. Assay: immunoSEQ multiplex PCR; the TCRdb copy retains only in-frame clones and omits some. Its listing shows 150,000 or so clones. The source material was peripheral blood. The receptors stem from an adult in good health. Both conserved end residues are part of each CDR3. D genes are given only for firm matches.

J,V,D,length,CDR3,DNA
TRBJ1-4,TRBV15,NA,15,CATSPDTPGMRKLFF,TGTGCCACCAGCCCCGATACGCCCGGGATGAGAAAACTGTTTTTT
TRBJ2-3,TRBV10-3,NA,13,CAISEQGTDTQYF,TGTGCCATCAGTGAACAGGGAACAGATACGCAGTATTTT
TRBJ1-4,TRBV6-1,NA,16,CASSVKGSRTNEKLFF,TGTGCCAGCAGTGTTAAAGGGTCTAGGACTAATGAAAAACTGTTTTTT
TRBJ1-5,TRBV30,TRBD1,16,CAWSPNRGFGYQPQHF,TGTGCCTGGAGCCCGAACAGGGGATTCGGATATCAGCCCCAGCATTTT
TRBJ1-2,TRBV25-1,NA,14,CASSAPGAGYGYTF,TGTGCCAGCTCCGCCCCGGGGGCGGGCTATGGCTACACCTTC
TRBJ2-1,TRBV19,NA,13,CASSGRPYNEQFF,TGTGCCAGTAGTGGTAGGCCTTACAATGAGCAGTTCTTC
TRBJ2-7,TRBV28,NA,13,CASTKGHPYEQYF,TGTGCCAGCACCAAGGGACACCCCTACGAGCAGTACTTC
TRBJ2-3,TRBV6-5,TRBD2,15,CASTGGGGSTDTQYF,TGTGCCAGCACGGGGGGCGGGGGGTCCACAGATACGCAGTATTTT
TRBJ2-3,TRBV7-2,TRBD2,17,CASSQQSSGEVSGTQYF,TGTGCCAGCAGCCAGCAATCTAGCGGGGAAGTTTCGGGTACGCAGTATTTT
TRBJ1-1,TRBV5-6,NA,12,CASSRMDMEAFF,TGTGCCAGCAGCCGTATGGACATGGAGGCTTTCTTT
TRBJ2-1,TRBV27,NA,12,CASSLPGNEQFF,TGTGCCAGCAGTTTACCAGGGAATGAGCAGTTCTTC
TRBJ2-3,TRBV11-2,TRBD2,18,CASSPGTRRETFMDTQYF,TGTGCCAGCAGCCCTGGGACTAGGAGGGAGACCTTCATGGATACGCAGTATTTT
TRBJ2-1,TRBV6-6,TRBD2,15,CASSLVAGAYNEQFF,TGTGCCAGCAGTTTAGTAGCGGGGGCATACAATGAGCAGTTCTTC
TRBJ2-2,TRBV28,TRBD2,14,CASSLTSVSGELFF,TGTGCCAGCAGTTTGACTAGCGTGAGCGGGGAGCTGTTTTTT
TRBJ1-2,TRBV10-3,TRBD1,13,CAISEGQGANYTF,TGTGCCATCAGTGAGGGGCAGGGGGCGAACTACACCTTC
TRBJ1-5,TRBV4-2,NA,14,CASSQGQGGQPQHF,TGTGCCAGCAGCCAAGGCCAGGGAGGGCAGCCCCAGCATTTT
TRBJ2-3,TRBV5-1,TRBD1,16,CASSLEGTGGADTQYF,TGCGCCAGCAGCTTGGAAGGGACAGGGGGCGCAGATACGCAGTATTTT
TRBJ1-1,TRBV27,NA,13,CASSFRGNTEAFF,TGTGCCAGCAGTTTTAGAGGGAACACTGAAGCTTTCTTT
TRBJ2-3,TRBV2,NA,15,CASSLSRGNTDTQYF,TGTGCCAGCAGTTTGAGCAGGGGAAACACAGATACGCAGTATTTT
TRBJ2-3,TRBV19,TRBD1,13,CASGQGSADTQYF,TGTGCCAGTGGACAGGGGAGCGCAGATACGCAGTATTTT
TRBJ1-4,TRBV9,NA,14,CASSAAGNNEKLFF,TGTGCCAGCAGCGCGGCAGGGAATAATGAAAAACTGTTTTTT
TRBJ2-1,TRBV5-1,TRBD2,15,CASRPLADSYNEQFF,TGCGCCAGCAGACCGCTAGCGGACTCCTACAATGAGCAGTTCTTC
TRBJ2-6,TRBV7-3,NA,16,CASSLSGRSGANVLTF,TGTGCCAGCAGCTTATCAGGGAGGTCTGGGGCCAACGTCCTGACTTTC
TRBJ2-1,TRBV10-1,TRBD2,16,CASSAPRYRGGCEQFF,TGCGCCAGCAGTGCCCCCCGCTACCGGGGGGGGTGTGAGCAGTTCTTC
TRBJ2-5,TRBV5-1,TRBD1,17,CASSLGPGRGRGKTQYF,TGCGCCAGCAGCTTGGGGCCTGGCAGGGGGCGTGGTAAGACCCAGTACTTC
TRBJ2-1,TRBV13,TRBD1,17,CASSSFRDRGSYNEQFF,TGTGCCAGCAGCTCCTTCCGGGACAGGGGCTCCTACAATGAGCAGTTCTTC
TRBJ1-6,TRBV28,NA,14,CASSLRRENSPLHF,TGTGCCAGCAGTCTAAGAAGGGAGAATTCACCCCTCCACTTT
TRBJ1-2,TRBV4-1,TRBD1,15,CASSQAGGSGEGYTF,TGCGCCAGCAGCCAAGCAGGGGGTTCGGGTGAGGGCTACACCTTC
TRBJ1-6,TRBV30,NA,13,CAWKVGGNSPLHF,TGTGCCTGGAAAGTAGGAGGGAATTCACCCCTCCACTTT
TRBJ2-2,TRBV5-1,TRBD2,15,CASSSGDPNTGELFF,TGCGCCAGCAGTAGCGGGGATCCGAACACCGGGGAGCTGTTTTTT